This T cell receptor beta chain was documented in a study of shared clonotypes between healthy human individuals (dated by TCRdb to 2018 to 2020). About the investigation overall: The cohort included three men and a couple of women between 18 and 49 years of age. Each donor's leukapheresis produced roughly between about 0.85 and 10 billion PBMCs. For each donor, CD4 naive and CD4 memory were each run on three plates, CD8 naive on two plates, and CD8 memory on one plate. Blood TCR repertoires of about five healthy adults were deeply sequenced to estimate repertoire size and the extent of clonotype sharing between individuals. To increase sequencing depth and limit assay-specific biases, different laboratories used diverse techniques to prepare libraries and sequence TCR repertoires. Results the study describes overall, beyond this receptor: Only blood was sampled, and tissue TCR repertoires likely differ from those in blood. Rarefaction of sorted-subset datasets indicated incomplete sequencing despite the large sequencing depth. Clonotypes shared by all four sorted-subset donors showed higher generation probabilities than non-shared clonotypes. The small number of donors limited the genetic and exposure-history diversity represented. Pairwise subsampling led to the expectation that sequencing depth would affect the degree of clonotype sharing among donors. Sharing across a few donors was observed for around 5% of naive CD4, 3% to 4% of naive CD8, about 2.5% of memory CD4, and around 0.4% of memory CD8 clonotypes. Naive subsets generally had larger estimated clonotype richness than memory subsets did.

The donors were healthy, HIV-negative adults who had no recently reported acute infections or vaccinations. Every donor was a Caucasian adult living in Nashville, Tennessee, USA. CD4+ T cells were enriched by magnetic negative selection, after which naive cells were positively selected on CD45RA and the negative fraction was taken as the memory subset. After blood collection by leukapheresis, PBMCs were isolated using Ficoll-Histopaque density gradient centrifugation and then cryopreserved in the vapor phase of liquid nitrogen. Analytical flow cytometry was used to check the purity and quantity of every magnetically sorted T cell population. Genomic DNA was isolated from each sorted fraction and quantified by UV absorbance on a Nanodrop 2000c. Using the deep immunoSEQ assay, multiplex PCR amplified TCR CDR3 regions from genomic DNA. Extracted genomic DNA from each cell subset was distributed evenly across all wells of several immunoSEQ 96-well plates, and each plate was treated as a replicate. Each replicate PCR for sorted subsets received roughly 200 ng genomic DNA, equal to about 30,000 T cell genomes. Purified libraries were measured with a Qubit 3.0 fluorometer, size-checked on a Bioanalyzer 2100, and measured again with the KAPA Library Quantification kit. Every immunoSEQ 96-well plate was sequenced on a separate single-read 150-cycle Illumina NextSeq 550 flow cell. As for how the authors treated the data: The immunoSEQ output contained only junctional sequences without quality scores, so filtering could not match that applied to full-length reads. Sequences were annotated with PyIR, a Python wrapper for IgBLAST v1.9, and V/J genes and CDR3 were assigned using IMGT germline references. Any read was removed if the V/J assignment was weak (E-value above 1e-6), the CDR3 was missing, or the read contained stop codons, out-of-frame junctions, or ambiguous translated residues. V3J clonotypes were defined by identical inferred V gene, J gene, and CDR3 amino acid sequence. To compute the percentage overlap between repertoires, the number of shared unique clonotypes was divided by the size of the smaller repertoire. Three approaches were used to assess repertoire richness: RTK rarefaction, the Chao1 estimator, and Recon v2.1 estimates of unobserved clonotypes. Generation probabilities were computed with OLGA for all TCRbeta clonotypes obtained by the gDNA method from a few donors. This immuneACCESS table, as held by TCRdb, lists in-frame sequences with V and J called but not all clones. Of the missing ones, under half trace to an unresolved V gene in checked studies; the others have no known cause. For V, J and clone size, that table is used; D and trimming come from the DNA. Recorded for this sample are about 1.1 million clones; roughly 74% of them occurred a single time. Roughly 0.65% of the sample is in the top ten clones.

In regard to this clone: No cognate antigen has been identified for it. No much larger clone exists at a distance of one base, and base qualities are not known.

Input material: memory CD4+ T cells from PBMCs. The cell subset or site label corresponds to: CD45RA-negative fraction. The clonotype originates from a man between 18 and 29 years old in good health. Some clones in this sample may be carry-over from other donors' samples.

The bases read TGTGCCAGTACCGCGACTAGCGGGGGAGAGACCCAGTACTTC. Translated, this gives CASTATSGGETQYF. The rearranged segments are TRBV19 and TRBJ2-5; 12 bases in between match TRBD2. At the junction V is shortened by 7 bases and J by 4 bases; bases outside the gene matches: 4. Spanning cysteine to phenylalanine, the CDR3 consists of 14 amino acids. Only the CDR3 DNA is retained, 42 bases long and in frame from the first base. From the germline V gene (reference sequence), CDR1 is LNHDA and CDR2 is SQIVND. The CDR3, completed at both ends by the reference TRBV19 and TRBJ2-5 genes, gives the full variable domain DGGITQSPKYLFRKEGQNVTLSCEQNLNHDAMYWYRQDPGQGLRLIYYSQIVNDFQKGDIAEGYSVSREKKESFPLTVTSAQKNPTAFYLCASTATSGGETQYFGPGTRLLVL.